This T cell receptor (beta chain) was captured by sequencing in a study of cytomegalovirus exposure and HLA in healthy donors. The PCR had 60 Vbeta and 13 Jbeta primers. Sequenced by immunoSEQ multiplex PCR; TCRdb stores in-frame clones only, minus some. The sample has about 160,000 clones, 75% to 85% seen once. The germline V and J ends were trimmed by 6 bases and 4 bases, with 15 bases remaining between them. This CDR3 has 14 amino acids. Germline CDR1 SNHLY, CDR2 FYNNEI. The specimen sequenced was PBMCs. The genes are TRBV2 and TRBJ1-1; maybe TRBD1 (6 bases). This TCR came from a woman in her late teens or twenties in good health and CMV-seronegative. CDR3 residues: CASRVTQGSTEAFF. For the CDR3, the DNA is TGTGCCAGCAGAGTTACACAGGGAAGCACTGAAGCTTTCTTT.